There are many counts of the clone carrying this T cell receptor (beta chain). After removal of 6 bases from V and 5 bases from J, the junction contained 9 bases not matched to a gene. CDR1 and CDR2 (germline): MDHEN, SYDVKM. This CDR3 region has 15 residues. TCRdb recomputed calls from the 5' RACE reads with MiXCR, one row per CDR3 protein. The sample includes around 63,000 distinct CDR3 sequences, around 16% of them seen just once. This sample stems from a study of T cells of healthy individuals. The source of this sequence is a human donor in good health. The V gene is TRBV28, the J gene TRBJ1-5, with 8 bases fitting TRBD1. The CDR3 protein is CASSRGDRTYQPQHF. The CDR3 bases are TGTGCCAGCAGCAGGGGGGACAGGACTTATCAGCCCCAGCATTTT.